One and the same sample provided the 10 T cell receptor beta chains below, sequenced in a study of blood T cell repertoires in COVID-19. TCRdb keeps only in-frame clones here, not all; method: immunoSEQ multiplex PCR. The sample has approximately 260,000 clones, around nine tenths seen once. The source material was PBMCs or T cells enriched from blood (not recorded which). The receptors here all came from a woman in her sixties who had recovered from COVID-19.

This clone was found once. The chain carries TRBV11-2 and TRBJ1-2, with 7 bases lining up with TRBD1. Germline trimming cut 5 bases from V and 8 bases from J; bases unmatched to any gene: 8. Germline CDR1 and CDR2: SGHAT and FQNNGV. The CDR3 is made up of 13 amino acids. The chain's CDR3 is CASSNSGGYGYTF. The CDR3 DNA is TGTGCCAGCAGCAACTCAGGGGGGTACGGCTACACCTTC.

V and J are TRBV15 and TRBJ1-5; D possibly corresponds to TRBD1 (6 bases). With 0 bases removed from V and 5 bases from J, the gap between germline ends came to 17 bases. Germline CDR1 is LNHNV and CDR2 is YYDKDF (reference sequence). The CDR3 totals 17 residues. The CDR3 protein is CATSRDWATGDDQPQHF. DNA for the CDR3: TGTGCCACCAGCAGAGATTGGGCGACAGGTGATGATCAGCCCCAGCATTTT.

This clone was detected once. The same CDR3 can be traced to other DNA sequences in this sample. This chain joins TRBV5-1 and TRBJ1-1, with a tentative D call TRBD1 (5 bases). The CDR3 extends over 12 amino acids. Germline V CDR1 and CDR2: SGHRS, YFSETQ. V was shortened by 2 bases and J by 3 bases, with 5 bases between the two germline ends. The CDR3 coding sequence is TGCGCCAGCAGCTTAGGGGACACTGAAGCTTTCTTT. This encodes CASSLGDTEAFF.

The V call is TRBV11-2, the J call TRBJ2-7; possible D gene TRBD1, 7 bases. The CDR3 contains 15 residues. With 0 bases removed from V and 4 bases from J, the gap between germline ends came to 13 bases. Germline lookup yields CDR1 SGHAT and CDR2 FQNNGV. CDR3 loop: CASSLESGGWYEQYF. In DNA form, the CDR3 reads TGTGCCAGCAGCTTAGAATCAGGGGGGTGGTACGAGCAGTACTTC.

The V and J genes are TRBV11-3 and TRBJ2-5, with 9 bases identical to TRBD1. CDR3 size: 15 residues. CDR1 is SGHNT, CDR2 YENEEA, per germline. V gave up 5 bases and J gave up 2 bases; unmatched junction bases: 6. The CDR3 region has the DNA TGTGCCAGCAGCCCGGGACAGGGTTATCAAGAGACCCAGTACTTC. Amino acids: CASSPGQGYQETQYF.

This rearrangement joins TRBV3-1 (or the pseudogene TRBV3-2) to TRBJ2-5, with 9 positions matching TRBD1. The V gene's germline CDR1 is LGHDT and CDR2 YNNKEL (reference sequence). The CDR3 totals 15 residues. J was trimmed by 2 bases and V by 1 base; bases with no gene match: 2. DNA of the CDR3: TGTGCCAGCAGCCAAGGGACAGGGGTGCAAGAGACCCAGTACTTC. Its protein product is CASSQGTGVQETQYF.

J is TRBJ1-2 and V is TRBV25-1; D remains ambiguous. Germline CDR1 MGHDK, CDR2 SYGVNS. The CDR3 loop spans 14 amino acids. V was trimmed by 5 bases and J by 6 bases, leaving 16 bases between them. The CDR3: CASSKDPSWNGYTF. The CDR3 region has the DNA TGTGCCAGCAGTAAAGACCCTAGCTGGAATGGCTACACCTTC.

V and J are TRBV23-1 and TRBJ1-1; the match to TRBD1 covers 7 bases. TRBV23-1 is placed among ORFs of uncertain function. This CDR3 has 15 residues. V shed 7 bases and J 1 base; nucleotides not matched to a gene: 9. CDR3 coding DNA: TGCGCCAGCAAACAGGGGAGAGAGGGGAACACTGAAGCTTTCTTT. Protein sequence: CASKQGREGNTEAFF.

The chain uses TRBV5-1 and TRBJ2-7, with 12 positions matching TRBD2. Germline V gives CDR1 SGHRS, CDR2 YFSETQ. This CDR3 contains 15 residues. J lost 3 bases, V lost 3 bases, and 4 bases had no gene match. DNA of the CDR3: TGCGCCAGCAGCTATGGACTAGCGGGAATCTACGAGCAGTACTTC. It specifies CASSYGLAGIYEQYF.

The chain recombines TRBV27 with TRBJ1-2, with D perhaps matching TRBD1 (5 bases). The length of the CDR3 is 13 residues. V shed 3 bases and J shed 5 bases, with 10 bases lying between them. The germline V gene encodes CDR1 MNHEY and CDR2 SMNVEV (reference sequence). CDR3 bases: TGTGCCAGCAGTTTCAATCAGGGTTATGGCTACACCTTC. As protein: CASSFNQGYGYTF.